This is a list of T cell receptor beta chains from one sample in a study of shared clonotypes between healthy human individuals. Libraries were prepared by immunoSEQ multiplex PCR; TCRdb keeps only in-frame clonotypes and omits some of them. This table has 600,000 to 800,000 clones, around 70% appearing once. Sequencing was performed on memory CD4+ T cells sorted from blood. The receptors come from a woman in her twenties or thirties in good health. Each CDR3 is given with its conserved first and last residue. Fields, in order: D gene, V gene, clone size, J gene, CDR3 DNA, CDR3 protein. D genes are given only for firm matches. Rows give clone size only sometimes, using once, few, many, or a class for an expanded clone.

>TRBD1|TRBV27|-|TRBJ1-3
TGTGCCAGCAGTCTCGACGGGGACAGCGCCGCCGGGGGAAACACCATATATTTT
CASSLDGDSAAGGNTIYF
>-|TRBV4-1|-|TRBJ2-1
TGCGCCAGCAGCCAAGGCGCGGGACGCTACTCCCATGAGCAGTTCTTC
CASSQGAGRYSHEQFF
>TRBD1|TRBV28|-|TRBJ2-5
TGTGCCAGCAGCCCCGGAGGGTCAGGGGGCGTAGAGACCCAGTACTTC
CASSPGGSGGVETQYF
>-|TRBV7-9|-|TRBJ2-7
TGTGCCAGCAGCTTAGTTGGGGAGTCCTACGAGCAGTACTTC
CASSLVGESYEQYF
>TRBD1|TRBV19|-|TRBJ1-5
TGTGCCGGGGGACAGGGGACAAGTCAGCCCCAGCATTTT
CAGGQGTSQPQHF
>-|TRBV5-1|-|TRBJ1-4
TGCGCCAGCAGCTTGGGGTCCACTTCAGGGGAAAAACTGTTTTTT
CASSLGSTSGEKLFF
>-|TRBV6-1|-|TRBJ1-2
TGTGCCAGCAGTGAAGATGGTCGGTGGAACTATGGCTACACCTTC
CASSEDGRWNYGYTF
>-|TRBV5-4|-|TRBJ2-7
TGTGCCAGCAGCCCCGCTCCCAGGCAATCCTACGAGCAGTACTTC
CASSPAPRQSYEQYF
>-|TRBV27|-|TRBJ1-6
TGTGCCAGCAGGAGGGGGGATTCACCCCTCCACTTT
CASRRGDSPLHF
>TRBD2|TRBV2|few|TRBJ2-5
TGTGCCAGCAGTGATCTGGGGGAGGGCCCAGGAGAGACCCAGTACTTC
CASSDLGEGPGETQYF
>-|TRBV7-9|few|TRBJ2-7
TGTGCCAGCAGCTTCGATCTGGGTCAGGGGAGACACGAGCAGTACTTC
CASSFDLGQGRHEQYF
>TRBD1|TRBV19|-|TRBJ1-1
TGTGCCAGTAGTCGCCGAGGGACAGTCACTGAAGCTTTCTTT
CASSRRGTVTEAFF
>TRBD2|TRBV11-2|-|TRBJ2-7
TGTGCCAGCAGCCGGACTAGCGGGGGCGAGCAGTACTTC
CASSRTSGGEQYF
>-|TRBV18|-|TRBJ2-7
TGTGCCAGCTCACCAGGAAGGGAAGAGCAGTACTTC
CASSPGREEQYF
>TRBD2|TRBV19|-|TRBJ2-1
TGTGCCAGTAGCAATAGCGGGAGAGGGAATGAGCAGTTCTTC
CASSNSGRGNEQFF
>-|TRBV19|-|TRBJ2-6
TGTGCCAGTAATGACATTTCTGGGGCCAACGTCCTGACTTTC
CASNDISGANVLTF
>-|TRBV2|-|TRBJ2-1
TGTGCCACACCCCGGGACGTCAATTCCTACAATGAGCAGTTCTTC
CATPRDVNSYNEQFF
>-|TRBV4-1|-|TRBJ1-5
TGCGCTAGCAGCCAAGGGGCAGCCCCGCAGCCCCAGCATTTT
CASSQGAAPQPQHF